Listed below are T cell receptor beta chains from one sample, sequenced in a study of CD8+ T cells in alopecia areata. Produced via immunoSEQ multiplex PCR; TCRdb's table is partial and in-frame only. The sample records just over 150,000 clones, 50% to 65% being singletons. The sample consisted of CD8+ T cells sorted from blood, taken at week 0. The origin of the receptors is a human donor with alopecia areata. CDR3s include the opening cysteine and the closing phenylalanine or tryptophan. A D gene is named only where the DNA matches it firmly. A clone size is listed for some rows: how often the clone was seen (once, few, many), or a class if it is expanded.

.	14	TRBJ2-5	TRBV7-2	.	TGTGCCAGCAGCTTACGTGAGATAGAAGGGGCCCAGTACTTC	CASSLREIEGAQYF
TRBD2	16	TRBJ2-1	TRBV13	.	TGTGCCAGCAGCTTAGGAAGGCGGGGGGGCCGGGATGAGCAGTTCTTC	CASSLGRRGGRDEQFF
.	15	TRBJ2-1	TRBV29-1	few	TGCAGCGTTGTAATCCCAGGGAGCTCCTACAATGAGCAGTTCTTC	CSVVIPGSSYNEQFF
.	14	TRBJ2-7	TRBV9	.	TGTGCCAGCAGCGTCCGGGACAACCCCTACGAGCAGTACTTC	CASSVRDNPYEQYF
.	14	TRBJ2-7	TRBV5-6	few	TGTGCCAGCAGCTCAGTTGGGACGGACTACGAGCAGTACTTC	CASSSVGTDYEQYF
.	15	TRBJ1-2	TRBV7-8	.	TGTGCCAGCAGCTTAGGGTCAGAAGAGACATATGGCTACACCTTC	CASSLGSEETYGYTF
.	15	TRBJ2-1	TRBV7-2	.	TGTGCCAGCAGCCTCCGGGACAACTCTTACAATGAGCAGTTCTTC	CASSLRDNSYNEQFF
TRBD1	15	TRBJ2-7	TRBV5-1	.	TGCGCCAGCAGCCCGAACACAGGGGTTCTACACGAGCAGTACTTC	CASSPNTGVLHEQYF
TRBD1	15	TRBJ2-1	TRBV27	.	TGTGCCAGCAGTTTGAGGACAGGGGGCTTCAATGAGCAGTTCTTC	CASSLRTGGFNEQFF
.	11	TRBJ2-7	TRBV25-1	.	TGTGCCAGCATCGGGGGCGTCGAGCAGTACTTC	CASIGGVEQYF
.	13	TRBJ2-7	TRBV12-5	.	TGTGCTAGTGGTCCCGGACGGGCCTACGAGCAGTACTTC	CASGPGRAYEQYF
TRBD1	14	TRBJ2-7	TRBV7-2	few	TGTGCCAGCAGTTCCGGGACAGGGGACTACGAGCAGTACTTC	CASSSGTGDYEQYF
.	13	TRBJ2-7	TRBV6-6	.	TGTGCCAGCAACCTTCAGGGTTCCTACGAGCAGTACTTC	CASNLQGSYEQYF
TRBD1	14	TRBJ1-5	TRBV30	.	TGTGCCTGGAGCGCTGACAGGGGCAATCAGCCCCAGCATTTT	CAWSADRGNQPQHF
.	15	TRBJ2-5	TRBV7-9	.	TGTGCCAGCAGCTCAGTTGCTTTGGGTGGAGAGACCCAGTACTTC	CASSSVALGGETQYF
TRBD1	14	TRBJ2-7	TRBV5-1	.	TGCGCCAGCAGCTTGACAGGGGGGCTCTACGAGCAGTACTTC	CASSLTGGLYEQYF
.	15	TRBJ2-1	TRBV29-1	.	TGCAGCGTTGAAGATCGGGGGAGCTCCTACAATGAGCAGTTCTTC	CSVEDRGSSYNEQFF
.	15	TRBJ2-6	TRBV4-2	.	TGTGCCAGCAGCCAAGACGGCTCTGGGGCCAACGTCCTGACTTTC	CASSQDGSGANVLTF
TRBD1	16	TRBJ1-6	TRBV4-3	medium-sized	TGCGCCAGCAGCCAAGAGGCCGGGACAGGGGCCTCACCCCTCCACTTT	CASSQEAGTGASPLHF
.	15	TRBJ2-7	TRBV7-6	.	TGTGCCAGCAGCCCCGGACGGAAAGGCACCTACGAGCAGTACTTC	CASSPGRKGTYEQYF
TRBD1	14	TRBJ2-7	TRBV6-6	.	TGTGCCAGCAGGGAGACAGGGGAAGGCTACGAGCAGTACTTC	CASRETGEGYEQYF
.	15	TRBJ1-5	TRBV9	.	TGTGCCAGCAGCGGGGGAACAGGTCACAATCAGCCCCAGCATTTT	CASSGGTGHNQPQHF